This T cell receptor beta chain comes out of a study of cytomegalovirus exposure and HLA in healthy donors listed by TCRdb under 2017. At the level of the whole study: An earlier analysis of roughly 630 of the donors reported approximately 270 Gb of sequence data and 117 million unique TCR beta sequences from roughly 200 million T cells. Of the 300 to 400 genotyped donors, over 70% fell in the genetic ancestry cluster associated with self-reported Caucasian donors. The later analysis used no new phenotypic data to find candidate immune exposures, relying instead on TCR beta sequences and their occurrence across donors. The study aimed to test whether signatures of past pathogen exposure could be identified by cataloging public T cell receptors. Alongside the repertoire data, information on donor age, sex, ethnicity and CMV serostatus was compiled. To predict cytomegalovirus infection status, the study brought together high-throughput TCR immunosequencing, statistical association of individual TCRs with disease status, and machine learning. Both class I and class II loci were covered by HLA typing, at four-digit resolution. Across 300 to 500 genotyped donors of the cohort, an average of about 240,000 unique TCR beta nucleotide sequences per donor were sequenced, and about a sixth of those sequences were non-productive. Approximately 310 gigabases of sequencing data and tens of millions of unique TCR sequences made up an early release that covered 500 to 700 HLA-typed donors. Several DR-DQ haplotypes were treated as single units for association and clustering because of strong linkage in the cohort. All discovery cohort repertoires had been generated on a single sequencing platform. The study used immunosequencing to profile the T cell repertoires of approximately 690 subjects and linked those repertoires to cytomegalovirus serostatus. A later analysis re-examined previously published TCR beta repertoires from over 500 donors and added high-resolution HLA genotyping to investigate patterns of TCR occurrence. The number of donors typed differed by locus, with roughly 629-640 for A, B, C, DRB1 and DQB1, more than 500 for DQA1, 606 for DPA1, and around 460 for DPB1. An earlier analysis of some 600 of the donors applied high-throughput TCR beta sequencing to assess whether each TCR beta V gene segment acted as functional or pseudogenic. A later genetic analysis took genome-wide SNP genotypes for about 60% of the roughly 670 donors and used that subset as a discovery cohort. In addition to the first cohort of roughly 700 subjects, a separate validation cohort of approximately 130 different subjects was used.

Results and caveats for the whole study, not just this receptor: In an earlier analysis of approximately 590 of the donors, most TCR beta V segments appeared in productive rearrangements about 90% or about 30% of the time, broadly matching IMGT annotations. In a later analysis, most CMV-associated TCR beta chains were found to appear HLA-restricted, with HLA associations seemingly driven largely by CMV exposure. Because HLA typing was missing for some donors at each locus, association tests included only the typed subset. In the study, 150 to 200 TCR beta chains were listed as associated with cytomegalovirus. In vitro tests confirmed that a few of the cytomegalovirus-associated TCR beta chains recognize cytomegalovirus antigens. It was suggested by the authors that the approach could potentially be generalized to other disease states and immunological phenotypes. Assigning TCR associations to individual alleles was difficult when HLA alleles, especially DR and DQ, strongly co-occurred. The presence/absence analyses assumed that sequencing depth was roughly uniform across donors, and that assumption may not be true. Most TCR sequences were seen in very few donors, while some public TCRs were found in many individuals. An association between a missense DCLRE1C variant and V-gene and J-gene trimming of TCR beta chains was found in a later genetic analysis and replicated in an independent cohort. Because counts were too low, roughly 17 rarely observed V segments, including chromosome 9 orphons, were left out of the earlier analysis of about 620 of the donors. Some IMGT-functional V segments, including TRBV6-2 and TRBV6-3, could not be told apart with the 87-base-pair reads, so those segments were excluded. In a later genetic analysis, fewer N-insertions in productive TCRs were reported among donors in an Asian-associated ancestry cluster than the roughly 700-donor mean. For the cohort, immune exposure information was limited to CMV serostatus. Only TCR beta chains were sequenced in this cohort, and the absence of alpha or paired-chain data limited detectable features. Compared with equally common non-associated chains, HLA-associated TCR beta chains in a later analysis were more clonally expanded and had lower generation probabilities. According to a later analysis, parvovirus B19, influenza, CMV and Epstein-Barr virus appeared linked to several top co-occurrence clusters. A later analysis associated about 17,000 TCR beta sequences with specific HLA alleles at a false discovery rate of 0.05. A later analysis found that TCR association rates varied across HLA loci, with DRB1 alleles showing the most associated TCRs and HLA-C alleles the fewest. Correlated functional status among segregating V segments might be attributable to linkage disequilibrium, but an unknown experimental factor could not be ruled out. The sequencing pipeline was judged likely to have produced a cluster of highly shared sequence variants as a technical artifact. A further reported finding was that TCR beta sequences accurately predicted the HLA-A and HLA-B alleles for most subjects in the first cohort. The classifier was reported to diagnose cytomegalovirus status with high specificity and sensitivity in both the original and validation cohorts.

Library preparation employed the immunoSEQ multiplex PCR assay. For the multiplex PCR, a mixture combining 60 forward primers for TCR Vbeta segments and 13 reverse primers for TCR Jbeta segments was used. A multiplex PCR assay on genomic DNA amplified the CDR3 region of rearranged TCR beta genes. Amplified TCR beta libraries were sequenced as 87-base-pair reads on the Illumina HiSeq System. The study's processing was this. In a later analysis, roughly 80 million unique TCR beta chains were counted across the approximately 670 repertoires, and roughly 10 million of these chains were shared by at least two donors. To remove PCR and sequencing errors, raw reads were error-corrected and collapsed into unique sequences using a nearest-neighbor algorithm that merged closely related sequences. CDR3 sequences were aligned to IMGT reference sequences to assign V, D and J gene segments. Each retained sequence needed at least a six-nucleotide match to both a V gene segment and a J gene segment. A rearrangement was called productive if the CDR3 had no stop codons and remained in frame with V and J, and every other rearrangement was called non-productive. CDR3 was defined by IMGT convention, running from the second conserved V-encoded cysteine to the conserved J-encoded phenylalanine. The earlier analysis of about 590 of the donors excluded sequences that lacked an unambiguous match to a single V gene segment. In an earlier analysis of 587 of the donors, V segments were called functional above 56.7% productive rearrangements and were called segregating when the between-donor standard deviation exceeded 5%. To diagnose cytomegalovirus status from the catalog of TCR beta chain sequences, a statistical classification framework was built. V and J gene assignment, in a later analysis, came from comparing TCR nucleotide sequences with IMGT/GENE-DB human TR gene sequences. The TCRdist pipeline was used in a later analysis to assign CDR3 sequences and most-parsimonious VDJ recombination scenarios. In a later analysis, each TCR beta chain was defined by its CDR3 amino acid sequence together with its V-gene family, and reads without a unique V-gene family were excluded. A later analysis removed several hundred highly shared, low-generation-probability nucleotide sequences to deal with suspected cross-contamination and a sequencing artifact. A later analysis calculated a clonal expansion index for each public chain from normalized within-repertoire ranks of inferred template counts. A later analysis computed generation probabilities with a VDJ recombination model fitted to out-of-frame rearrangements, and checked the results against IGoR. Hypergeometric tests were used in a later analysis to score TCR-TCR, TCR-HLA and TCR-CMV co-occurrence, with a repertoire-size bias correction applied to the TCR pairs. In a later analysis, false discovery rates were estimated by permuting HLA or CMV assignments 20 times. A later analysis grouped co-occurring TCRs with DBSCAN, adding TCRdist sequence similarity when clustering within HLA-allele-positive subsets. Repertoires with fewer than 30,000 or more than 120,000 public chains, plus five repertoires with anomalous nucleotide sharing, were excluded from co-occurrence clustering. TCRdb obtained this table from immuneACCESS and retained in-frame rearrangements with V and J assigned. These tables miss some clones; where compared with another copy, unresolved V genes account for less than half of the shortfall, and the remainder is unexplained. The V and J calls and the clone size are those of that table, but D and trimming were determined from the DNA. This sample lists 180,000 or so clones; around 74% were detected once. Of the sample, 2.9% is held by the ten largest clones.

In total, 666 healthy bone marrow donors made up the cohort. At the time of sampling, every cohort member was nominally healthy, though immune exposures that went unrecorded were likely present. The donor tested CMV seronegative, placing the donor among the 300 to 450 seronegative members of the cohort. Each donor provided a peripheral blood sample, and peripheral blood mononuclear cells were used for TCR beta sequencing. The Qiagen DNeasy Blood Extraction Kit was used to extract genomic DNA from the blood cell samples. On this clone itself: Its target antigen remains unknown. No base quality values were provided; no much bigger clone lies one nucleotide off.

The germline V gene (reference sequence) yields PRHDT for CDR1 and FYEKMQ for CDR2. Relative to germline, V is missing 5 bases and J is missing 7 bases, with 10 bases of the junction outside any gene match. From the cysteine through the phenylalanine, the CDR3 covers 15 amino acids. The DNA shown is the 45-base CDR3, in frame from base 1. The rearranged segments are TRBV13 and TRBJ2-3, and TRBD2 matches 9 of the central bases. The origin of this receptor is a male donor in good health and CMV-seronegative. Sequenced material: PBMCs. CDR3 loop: CASSPSLAGLNTQYF. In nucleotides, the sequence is TGTGCCAGCAGCCCTTCCCTAGCGGGGTTGAATACGCAGTATTTT.